These 9 T cell receptor beta chains came from one sample sequenced in a study of T-cell reconstitution after alpha-beta-depleted transplantation in children. Unique molecular identifiers were incorporated into the prepared TCRbeta library. TCRdb re-called the PCR reads through MiXCR, storing one row per CDR3 protein. The table lists 200,000 to 250,000 distinct CDR3 sequences, about 12% of them singletons. Specimen: PBMCs from the stem cell graft donor, collected from the stem cell graft. The source is a human donor who donated a stem cell graft to a child with acute lymphoblastic leukemia.

This chain uses TRBV7-2 with TRBJ2-2, with TRBD2 matching 10 bases. The germline gives CDR1 SGHTA, CDR2 FQGNSA. The CDR3 totals 16 residues. With 1 base clipped from V and 5 bases from J, the junction kept 4 bases outside the gene matches. CDR3 nucleotide sequence: TGTGCCAGCAGCTTAGGACCAGCGGGGGGGACCGGGGAGCTGTTTTTT. Its protein product is CASSLGPAGGTGELFF. Supplemented by reference TRBV7-2 and TRBJ2-2, the full variable domain reads GAGVSQSPSNKVTEKGKDVELRCDPISGHTALYWYRQSLGQGLEFLIYFQGNSAPDKSGLPSDRFSAERTGGSVSTLTIQRTQQEDSAVYLCASSLGPAGGTGELFFGEGSRLTVL.

This clonotype was seen more than once but under ten times. The CDR3 bases are TGTGCCAGCAGTCGACTTACGGGGTGGAACACTGAAGCTTTCTTT. It is translated as CASSRLTGWNTEAFF. The chain is built from TRBV12-3 or TRBV12-4 and TRBJ1-1; D is undetermined. The ends were cut back, 5 bases at V and 1 base at J, with 14 bases in the middle. The CDR3 totals 15 residues.

The sample holds many counts of this clonotype. The J gene is TRBJ2-7, the V gene TRBV9; D unresolved. V lost 4 bases and J lost 1, with 15 bases in between. The CDR3 contains 15 residues. Germline V gene lookup returns CDR1 SGDLS and CDR2 YYNGEE. CDR3 loop: CASSTQFGGSYEQYF. DNA for the CDR3: TGTGCCAGCAGCACCCAATTTGGTGGGTCCTACGAGCAGTACTTC.

This clonotype was recorded at least ten times. The V call is TRBV29-1, the J call TRBJ2-3, with D perhaps matching TRBD2 (6 bases). The CDR3 has 14 amino acids. Germline assignment: CDR1 SQVTM and CDR2 ANQGSEA. Between the trimmed V and J ends, which lost 4 bases and 0 bases, there was a span of 11 bases. The CDR3 region has the DNA TGCAGCGTTGTCCGGGGGTATAGCACAGATACGCAGTATTTT. It encodes CSVVRGYSTDTQYF.

The V and J genes are TRBV5-4 and TRBJ2-4; TRBD1 matches at 9 bases. Trimming at V came to 5 bases and at J to 6 bases, leaving 6 bases not matched to a gene. The CDR3 is 14 amino acids. Germline CDR1 is SGHNT and CDR2 is YYREEE (reference sequence). This CDR3 reads CASSPRDRANIQYF. The CDR3 nucleotides are TGTGCCAGCAGTCCCCGGGACAGGGCAAACATTCAGTACTTC. Drawing the rest from reference TRBV5-4 and TRBJ2-4, the complete variable domain is ETGVTQSPTHLIKTRGQQVTLRCSSQSGHNTVSWYQQALGQGPQFIFQYYREEENGRGNFPPRFSGLQFPNYSSELNVNALELDDSALYLCASSPRDRANIQYFGAGTRLSVL.

This clonotype was seen ten or more times. V gene TRBV28 combines with J gene TRBJ1-6, with 8 positions matching TRBD1. J gave up 5 bases and V 7 bases, and 10 bases lay outside the gene matches. In germline, CDR1 is MDHEN, CDR2 SYDVKM. The CDR3 totals 16 residues. The DNA for the CDR3 is TGTGCCAGCACCCGACCCGGGACAGGCCATAATTCACCCCTCCACTTT. Its protein is CASTRPGTGHNSPLHF. The entire variable domain, with the rest obtained from reference TRBV28 and TRBJ1-6, is as follows: DVKVTQSSRYLVKRTGEKVFLECVQDMDHENMFWYRQDPGLGLRLIYFSYDVKMKEKGDIPEGYSVSREKKERFSLILESASTNQTSMYLCASTRPGTGHNSPLHFGNGTRLTVT.

In regard to this clonotype: A clone one base away is much larger, so this may be a read error. The chain combines TRBV3-1 with TRBJ1-6; 9 nucleotides align to TRBD1. This CDR3 contains 15 residues. Trimming at V came to 8 bases and at J to 8 bases, leaving 10 bases not matched to a gene. Germline V lookup: CDR1 LGHDT, CDR2 YNNKEL (reference sequence). The CDR3 sequence is CASCGAGQGYSPLHF. The CDR3 DNA reads as TGTGCCAGCTGCGGGGCCGGACAGGGGTATTCACCCCTCCACTTT. Filled out from reference TRBV3-1 and TRBJ1-6, the complete variable domain reads DTAVSQTPKYLVTQMGNDKSIKCEQNLGHDTMYWYKQDSKKFLKIMFSYNNKELIINETVPNRFSPKSPDKAHLNLHINSLELGDSAVYFCASCGAGQGYSPLHFGNGTRLTVT.

This clonotype came up many times. This chain links TRBV6-6 with TRBJ1-2; no reliable D call. The CDR3 length is 12 residues. Trimming took off 2 bases at V and 8 bases at J, with 9 bases between the two ends. Germline lookup yields CDR1 MNHNY and CDR2 SVGAGI (reference sequence). In DNA form, the CDR3 reads TGTGCCAGCAGTTACGGAGGATACGGCTACACCTTC. This encodes CASSYGGYGYTF.

About this clonotype itself: This sequence may be a read error, since a much larger clone differs from it by one base. This sequence joins TRBV27 and TRBJ2-7; D is uncertain. Germline V gene lookup returns CDR1 MNHEY and CDR2 SMNVEV (reference sequence). The CDR3 spans 13 residues. The CDR3 spells CPSSFSYSYEQYF. CDR3 nucleotide sequence: TGTCCCAGCAGTTTTTCATACTCCTACGAGCAGTACTTC.